These 13 T cell receptor beta chains were all obtained from the same sample, sequenced in a study of T cells in Graves' hyperthyroidism and ophthalmopathy. The CDR3 regions of TCR beta were amplified from RNA transcripts. The primer set for the first-round RT-PCR of the TCR CDR3 was HTBI. TCRdb processed the multiplex PCR reads anew with MiXCR; each CDR3 protein has one entry. Of 350,000 to 450,000 distinct CDR3 sequences listed, around an eighth are singletons. The sequenced material came from blood. Receptors originate from a man aged 45-65 years with Graves' ophthalmopathy.

There are many counts of this clonotype. The CDR3 here is CASSPRVEVNTEAFF. The CDR3 DNA sequence: TGTGCCAGCTCACCAAGGGTGGAGGTGAACACTGAAGCTTTCTTT. This rearrangement joins TRBV18 to TRBJ1-1; D ambiguous. Per germline, CDR1 KGHSH and CDR2 LQKENI. The CDR3 is 15 amino acids. V was trimmed by 2 bases and J by 0 bases, leaving 10 bases between them.

In this sample, this clonotype turned up many times. This chain joins TRBV29-1 and TRBJ2-1; 12 nucleotides align to TRBD1. V was clipped by 3 bases and J by 9 bases; unmatched bases: 3. Germline V CDR1 and CDR2: SQVTM, ANQGSEA. The CDR3 loop spans 13 amino acids. Written as DNA, the CDR3 is TGCAGCGTTGATGGGACAGGGGGCCCTGAGCAGTTCTTC. Its translation is CSVDGTGGPEQFF.

This clonotype has a count of ten or more. This chain connects TRBV18 to TRBJ1-2; 8 bases agree with TRBD1. V dropped 4 bases and J dropped 3; count of bases not matched to a gene: 7. CDR3 length: 15 residues. Germline V gene sequence: CDR1 KGHSH, CDR2 LQKENI. CDR3 DNA sequence: TGTGCCAGCTCACTCCGACAGGGGATGGACTATGGCTACACCTTC. Its translation is CASSLRQGMDYGYTF.

This rearrangement joins TRBV25-1 to TRBJ2-5, with D tentatively TRBD2 (5 bases). Between the trimmed V and J ends, which lost 2 bases and 5 bases, there was a span of 15 bases. The CDR3 runs to 15 residues. Germline CDR1 is MGHDK and CDR2 is SYGVNS. The CDR3, as DNA: TGTGCCAGCAGTGAAATGAAGGCGGGTGTGGAGACCCAGTACTTC. Translation gives CASSEMKAGVETQYF.

About this clonotype itself: It may be a read error: a sequence one base away is much more abundant. The chain has TRBV5-1 and TRBJ2-1, with TRBD2 matching over 12 bases. CDR1 is SGHRS, CDR2 YFSETQ, per germline. The CDR3 length is 16 residues. This chain's CDR3 is CASSYMTSGGYNERFF. The CDR3 DNA reads as TGCGCCAGCAGCTATATGACTAGCGGGGGCTACAATGAGCGGTTCTTC.

The V gene is TRBV18, the J gene TRBJ1-2; 8 bases agree with TRBD1. Germline assignment: CDR1 KGHSH and CDR2 LQKENI. The ends lost 2 bases at V and 2 bases at J; junction bases unmatched: 13. The CDR3 has 18 residues. Written as DNA, the CDR3 is TGTGCCAGCTCACCAAAAAAGGGAGCAGGGGGCGCGAACTATGGCTACACCTTC. Protein: CASSPKKGAGGANYGYTF.

The CDR3 spells CASSPHPLQGARGSYNSPLHF. Written as DNA, the CDR3 is TGTGCCAGTAGTCCACACCCTTTGCAGGGGGCAAGAGGTTCCTATAATTCACCCCTCCACTTT. The chain recombines TRBV19 with TRBJ1-6; TRBD1 matches at 8 bases. Germline V CDR1 and CDR2: LNHDA, SQIVND (reference sequence). V lost 5 bases, J lost 1 base, and 19 bases stayed unmatched. The CDR3 is 21 amino acids.

The chain uses TRBV19 and TRBJ2-1; 8 bases are a match to TRBD2. Germline trimming cut 4 bases from V and 6 bases from J; bases unmatched to any gene: 11. Germline V gene sequence: CDR1 LNHDA, CDR2 SQIVND (reference sequence). The CDR3 has 16 residues. The DNA of the CDR3 is TGTGCCAGTAGTAGTGGCGGGGGGAATCAAGTCAATGAGCAGTTCTTC. Translated: CASSSGGGNQVNEQFF. Full variable domain (remainder filled in from reference TRBV19 and TRBJ2-1): DGGITQSPKYLFRKEGQNVTLSCEQNLNHDAMYWYRQDPGQGLRLIYYSQIVNDFQKGDIAEGYSVSREKKESFPLTVTSAQKNPTAFYLCASSSGGGNQVNEQFFGPGTRLTVL.

The genes are TRBV27 and TRBJ1-2, with 8 bases that match TRBD1. V shed 5 bases and J 4 bases; nucleotides not matched to a gene: 9. CDR3 length equals 15 residues. In germline, CDR1 is MNHEY, CDR2 SMNVEV (reference sequence). For the CDR3, the DNA is TGTGCCAGCAGTCCCCGGACAGGGTTTACCTATGGCTACACCTTC. Translating gives CASSPRTGFTYGYTF.

In its sample, this clonotype was seen a few times. This chain connects TRBV7-9 to TRBJ2-1, with D perhaps given as TRBD1 or TRBD2 (5 bases each). V was trimmed by 3 bases and J by 3 bases, leaving 12 bases between them. The germline V gene encodes CDR1 SEHNR and CDR2 FQNEAQ (reference sequence). The CDR3 totals 15 residues. The CDR3 loop is CASSLTGGDYNEQFF. CDR3 bases: TGTGCCAGCAGCTTGACTGGGGGTGACTACAATGAGCAGTTCTTC.

A word on this clonotype: A junction boundary mismatches the germline segment, possibly from a read error. The V gene is TRBV6-2 or TRBV6-3, the J gene TRBJ2-1; D unresolved. Per the germline V gene, CDR1 is MNHEY and CDR2 is SVGEGT. This CDR3 spans 13 amino acids. The CDR3 reads CACSPPGYNEQFF. Here the CDR3 DNA reads TGTGCCTGCAGTCCCCCCGGCTACAATGAGCAGTTCTTC.

The sample holds many counts of this clonotype. The chain uses TRBV18 and TRBJ1-5; D perhaps matches TRBD1 (6 bases). CDR1 and CDR2 (germline): KGHSH, LQKENI. The CDR3 is 15 amino acids. Deletions cut 6 bases from V and 3 bases from J, with 15 bases between. The CDR3 DNA is TGTGCCAGCTCCCCTTTCGAGGGGGTCAATCAGCCCCAGCATTTT. The encoded protein is CASSPFEGVNQPQHF.

The rearrangement uses TRBV6-1 and TRBJ2-2; the D gene is possibly TRBD1 (6 bases). CDR3 size: 15 residues. CDR1 is MNHNS, CDR2 SASEGT, per germline. Trimming stripped 5 bases from V and 4 bases from J, with 14 bases between. The CDR3 DNA sequence: TGTGCCAGCAGTTCTCAGGGGCTCGGCACCGGGGAGCTGTTTTTT. Translated, it gives CASSSQGLGTGELFF.